The 32 T cell receptor beta chains listed next were all sequenced from one sample in a study of post-analysis software for immune sequencing data. Overall study findings and caveats: Five TRBV segments (TRBV5-6, TRBV5-1 and TRBV20-1 among them) occurred more frequently in patients than in controls.

Unique molecular identifiers were built into the TCR beta cDNA libraries. TCRdb re-called the PCR reads through MiXCR, storing one row per CDR3 protein. The sample holds hundreds of thousands of distinct CDR3 sequences, about 40% seen once. These receptors' targets are unknown. The sample was blood. These receptors originate from a girl aged 10 to 17 with multiple sclerosis.

This clonotype appeared a few times. The J gene is TRBJ2-7, the V gene TRBV5-1; 9 bases map to TRBD1. Germline CDR1 is SGHRS and CDR2 is YFSETQ. V shed 0 bases and J 6 bases; nucleotides not matched to a gene: 7. The CDR3 spans 15 residues. This CDR3 reads CASSLGGQGLGEQYF. The CDR3 bases are TGCGCCAGCAGCTTGGGCGGACAGGGGCTTGGCGAGCAGTACTTC.

CDR3 region: CASSRGLHNEQFF. For the CDR3, the DNA is TGTGCCAGCAGCAGGGGACTTCACAATGAGCAGTTCTTC. This chain connects TRBV7-3 to TRBJ2-1, with TRBD2 as a possible D gene (6 bases). The CDR3 extends over 13 amino acids. CDR1 SGHTA and CDR2 FQGTGA come from the germline V gene. V was cut by 5 bases and J by 5 bases, with 10 bases left in between.

The chain is built from TRBV2 and TRBJ2-7; the match to TRBD2 covers 10 bases. With 7 bases clipped from V and 5 bases from J, the junction kept 2 bases outside the gene matches. From germline, CDR1 is SNHLY and CDR2 FYNNEI. This CDR3 comprises 12 residues. CDR3 in amino acids: CASNLAGDEQYF. CDR3 nucleotides: TGTGCCAGCAATCTAGCGGGAGACGAGCAGTACTTC.

This clonotype has just a few counts. V gene TRBV7-9 combines with J gene TRBJ1-1; no firm D call. The CDR3 covers 12 residues. Trimming removed 2 bases at V and 5 bases at J, with 6 bases between. Per germline, CDR1 SEHNR and CDR2 FQNEAQ (reference sequence). The CDR3 DNA follows: TGTGCCAGCAGCTTACGAGGGACTGAAGCTTTCTTT. It codes for CASSLRGTEAFF.

Note on this clonotype: A read error may account for a junction end that differs from germline. The J gene is TRBJ2-1, the V gene TRBV10-3; a possible D gene is TRBD2 (5 bases). Germline V gives CDR1 ENHRY, CDR2 SYGVKD. The CDR3 is 13 amino acids. The CDR3 bases are TGCGCCATCGGTGAGGTTTTCGGACTTGAGCAGTTCTTC. This sequence encodes CAIGEVFGLEQFF.

The chain combines TRBV20-1 with TRBJ2-3; D gene uncertain. Germline values: CDR1 DFQATT, CDR2 SNEGSKA (reference sequence). The ends were cut back, 4 bases at V and 4 bases at J, with 6 bases in the middle. The CDR3 covers 11 residues. The CDR3 DNA sequence: TGCAGTGCTAAGGGCTCAGATACGCAGTATTTT. This gives the protein CSAKGSDTQYF.

Regarding this clonotype: The junction differs from germline at one of its ends, possibly a read error. V and J are TRBV29-1 and TRBJ1-2; D remains ambiguous. This CDR3 is 13 amino acids long. Germline V gives CDR1 SQVTM, CDR2 ANQGSEA. Written as DNA, the CDR3 is TGCAGCGCCCGGTCGGGCAGAAACTATGTCTACACCTTC. This translates into CSARSGRNYVYTF.

V is TRBV20-1 and J is TRBJ2-3, with TRBD2 matching over 8 bases. In germline, CDR1 is DFQATT, CDR2 SNEGSKA (reference sequence). This CDR3 has 12 residues. J lost 7 bases, V lost 1 base, and 1 base had no gene match. DNA of the CDR3: TGCAGTGCTAGAGGACTAGCGAATACGCAGTATTTT. This codes for CSARGLANTQYF.

The gene calls are TRBV20-1 and TRBJ2-3; 10 bases align to TRBD1. The V gene end was trimmed by 1 base and the J gene end by 2 bases; junction bases not matched to a gene: 6. This CDR3 contains 16 residues. The germline gives CDR1 DFQATT, CDR2 SNEGSKA (reference sequence). Written as DNA, the CDR3 is TGCAGTGCTAGAGGTGGGACAGGGGACCCCACAGATACGCAGTATTTT. Amino acids: CSARGGTGDPTDTQYF.

This clonotype has more than one count but fewer than ten. This chain links TRBV7-9 with TRBJ2-5; 9 bases line up with TRBD2. CDR1 and CDR2 from the germline V gene are SEHNR and FQNEAQ (reference sequence). The CDR3 length is 16 residues. Unmatched junction bases numbered 4, after V lost 1 base and J lost 1 base. The DNA of the CDR3 is TGTGCCAGCAGCTTAGGTGCTAGCGGGACCCAAGAGACCCAGTACTTC. Its protein is CASSLGASGTQETQYF. Drawing the rest from reference TRBV7-9 and TRBJ2-5, the complete variable domain is DTGVSQNPRHKITKRGQNVTFRCDPISEHNRLYWYRQTLGQGPEFLTYFQNEAQLEKSRLLSDRFSAERPKGSFSTLEIQRTEQGDSAMYLCASSLGASGTQETQYFGPGTRLLVL.

The J gene is TRBJ2-7, the V gene TRBV12-3 or TRBV12-4; D might be TRBD1 or TRBD2, each matching 7 bases. Trimming left V 3 bases short and J 0 bases short, with 36 bases between. The CDR3 is 23 residues long. DNA of the CDR3: TGTGCCAGCAGTTTGTCGGGACAGAGACTCGGGACTAACAAAATGGAAAGCTCCTACGAGCAGTACTTC. Protein: CASSLSGQRLGTNKMESSYEQYF.

With regard to this clonotype: One end of the junction fails to match germline, which may point to a read error. The chain is built from TRBV7-3 and TRBJ2-5; TRBD1 agrees at 10 bases. Germline V lookup: CDR1 SGHTA, CDR2 FQGTGA. CDR3 length equals 14 residues. The CDR3 loop reads CASSLGTGEEAQYF. The CDR3 nucleotides are TGTGCCAGCAGCCTAGGGACAGGGGAAGAGGCCCAGTACTTC.

This chain joins TRBV12-3 or TRBV12-4 and TRBJ2-1, with 7 bases fitting TRBD1. This CDR3 has 14 residues. V was clipped by 6 bases and J by 1 base; unmatched bases: 3. This CDR3 is CASRPRGSYNEQFF. In nucleotides, the CDR3 is TGTGCCAGCAGGCCCAGGGGGTCCTACAATGAGCAGTTCTTC.

V gene TRBV21-1 combines with J gene TRBJ2-2; no DNA check was done on the table's D call, TRBD2. TRBV21-1 is marked as a pseudogene. The CDR3 loop spans 15 amino acids. The CDR3 is CASIPIAEREEKLFF. Here the CDR3 DNA reads TGTGCCAGCATCCCAATAGCCGAGCGGGAGGAGAAGCTGTTTTTT.

The V and J genes are TRBV12-5 and TRBJ2-5; no firm D call. The CDR3 has 14 amino acids. In germline, CDR1 is LGHNT, CDR2 FRNRAP. The V and J ends lost 0 bases and 3 bases respectively, with 8 bases between them. The chain's CDR3 is CASGLVRAEETQYF. The CDR3 DNA sequence: TGTGCTAGTGGTTTGGTAAGGGCAGAAGAGACCCAGTACTTC.

The chain recombines TRBV6-1 with TRBJ1-2; TRBD1 aligns across 7 bases. The CDR3 is 15 amino acids. Germline values: CDR1 MNHNS, CDR2 SASEGT. The J segment lost 1 base and the V segment lost 10 bases, leaving 12 bases of the junction unmatched. As DNA, the CDR3 is TGTGCCACCTCCCACCCGGGACAGCTTAACTATGGCTACACCTTC. It yields the protein CATSHPGQLNYGYTF.

The chain has TRBV7-7 and TRBJ1-4; 11 nucleotides match TRBD1. This CDR3 region has 15 residues. Germline CDR1 reads SSHAT; CDR2 reads FNYEAQ (reference sequence). V lost 5 bases to trimming and J lost 10 bases; unmatched junction nucleotides: 9. Here the CDR3 DNA reads TGTGCCAGCAGCCGTGGGACAGGGGGGGGTGGAAAACTGTTTTTT. It specifies CASSRGTGGGGKLFF.

The CDR3 protein is CASSLLQGRANYGYTF. The DNA of the CDR3 is TGTGCCAGCAGCTTATTACAGGGTAGAGCTAACTATGGCTACACCTTC. This chain connects TRBV7-2 to TRBJ1-2; possible D gene TRBD1, 6 bases. Trimming shortened V by 2 bases and J by 0 bases, and 13 bases separated the two germline ends. CDR1 and CDR2 (germline): SGHTA, FQGNSA. This CDR3 is built from 16 residues.

The chain carries TRBV10-3 and TRBJ2-6; possibly TRBD1 for D (6 bases). CDR3 length equals 14 residues. The germline CDR1 and CDR2 sequences are ENHRY and SYGVKD. Trimming cost V 6 bases and J 4 bases, with 10 bases left between them. The CDR3 sequence: CAIRQGAGANVLTF. CDR3 nucleotides: TGTGCCATCAGACAGGGAGCCGGGGCCAACGTCCTGACTTTC.

This clonotype was counted only a few times. The rearrangement uses TRBV10-3 and TRBJ2-7; 14 bases are shared with TRBD2. V shed 1 base, J shed 4 bases, and the junction held 12 bases outside the gene matches. This CDR3 contains 19 residues. From germline, CDR1 is ENHRY and CDR2 SYGVKD. The CDR3 DNA reads as TGTGCCATCAGTGAGTATGGGAAGGGGACTAGCGGGAGACGATACGAGCAGTACTTC. Translation gives CAISEYGKGTSGRRYEQYF.

Of note for this clonotype: This could be a read error, since a much larger clone is one nucleotide away. The CDR3 sequence: CASSAEGREANHGYTF. The CDR3 DNA reads TGTGCCAGCAGCGCAGAGGGCAGGGAGGCTAACCATGGCTACACCTTC. This sequence joins TRBV11-3 and TRBJ1-2; TRBD1 is a possible D gene (5 bases). CDR3 length: 16 residues. CDR1 is SGHNT, CDR2 YENEEA, per germline.

The CDR3 region is CASSYDRTLEAFF. CDR3 sequence (DNA): TGCGCCAGCAGCTACGACAGAACCCTTGAAGCTTTCTTT. The chain has TRBV5-1 and TRBJ1-1, with a possible D match to TRBD1 (5 bases). CDR3 length equals 13 residues. V was trimmed by 3 bases and J by 7 bases, leaving 13 bases between them. CDR1 SGHRS and CDR2 YFSETQ come from the germline V gene.

This clonotype was observed a few times. This chain uses TRBV7-9 with TRBJ2-7; D uncertain. V was shortened by 3 bases and J by 2 bases, with 5 bases between the two germline ends. Germline V gene sequence: CDR1 SEHNR, CDR2 FQNEAQ (reference sequence). The CDR3 contains 12 residues. CDR3 loop: CASSFDPYEQYF. Written as DNA, the CDR3 is TGTGCCAGCAGCTTCGACCCCTACGAGCAGTACTTC.

Only a few counts were recorded for this clonotype. The chain carries TRBV6-2 or TRBV6-3 and TRBJ2-5; D gene ambiguous. The CDR3 runs to 14 residues. Trimming shortened V by 0 bases and J by 4 bases, and 9 bases separated the two germline ends. Germline-derived CDR1 and CDR2 are MNHEY and SVGEGT. CDR3: CASSYSIKRETQYF. The DNA of the CDR3 is TGTGCCAGCAGTTACTCGATTAAACGAGAGACCCAGTACTTC.

In its sample, this clonotype was seen many times. An end of the junction differs from the germline gene, which may be a read error. This rearrangement joins TRBV5-5 to TRBJ2-7, with 9 bases fitting TRBD1. This CDR3 spans 15 amino acids. Germline V gives CDR1 SGHKS, CDR2 YYEKEE (reference sequence). The CDR3 DNA is TGTGCCAGCAGTCCTCGACAGGGGGTTTCCTCCGAGCAGTACTTC. The encoded protein is CASSPRQGVSSEQYF.

This rearrangement joins TRBV29-1 to TRBJ2-5; D remains unclear. The CDR3 extends over 12 amino acids. V was trimmed by 1 base and J by 3 bases, leaving 6 bases between them. Per the germline V gene, CDR1 is SQVTM and CDR2 is ANQGSEA. The chain's CDR3 is CSVEGQEETQYF. CDR3 DNA sequence: TGCAGCGTTGAAGGGCAAGAAGAGACCCAGTACTTC.

The rearrangement joins TRBV30 to TRBJ2-7, with D perhaps matching TRBD2 (6 bases). Germline values: CDR1 GTSNPN, CDR2 SVGIG (reference sequence). This CDR3 comprises 13 residues. Trimming shortened V by 5 bases and J by 0 bases, and 11 bases separated the two germline ends. The CDR3 DNA is TGTGCCTGGGGGGGAGGTCCCTCCTACGAGCAGTACTTC. Amino acids: CAWGGGPSYEQYF.

This clonotype turned up a few times. The V and J genes are TRBV5-5 and TRBJ2-7, with 7 nucleotides matching TRBD2. The CDR3 is made up of 15 amino acids. CDR1 and CDR2 from the germline V gene are SGHKS and YYEKEE (reference sequence). Trimming at V came to 2 bases and at J to 4 bases, leaving 9 bases not matched to a gene. The CDR3, as DNA: TGTGCCAGCAGCTTTGGGGCGACTAGCTCTTACGAGCAGTACTTC. Amino acid sequence: CASSFGATSSYEQYF. The full variable domain, with the rest looked up from reference TRBV5-5 and TRBJ2-7, is DAGVTQSPTHLIKTRGQQVTLRCSPISGHKSVSWYQQVLGQGPQFIFQYYEKEERGRGNFPDRFSARQFPNYSSELNVNALLLGDSALYLCASSFGATSSYEQYFGPGTRLTVT.

Concerning this clonotype: One junction end does not reproduce the germline sequence, and a read error may be involved. The V and J genes are TRBV5-1 and TRBJ2-7, with TRBD2 identical over 7 bases. The CDR3 loop spans 14 amino acids. Germline V CDR1 and CDR2: SGHRS, YFSETQ. The CDR3 DNA is TGCGCCAGCAGTTCAACGACTAGCTCCAACGAGCAGTACTTC. Amino acid sequence: CASSSTTSSNEQYF.

As for this clonotype: With a much larger clone just one base away, this may be a read error. CDR3 region: CASSIGTSGSSYNEQFF. CDR3 DNA sequence: TGTGCCAGCAGCATAGGGACTAGCGGGAGCTCCTACAATGAGCAGTTCTTC. The V gene is TRBV12-3 or TRBV12-4, the J gene TRBJ2-1, with 14 positions matching TRBD2. With 6 bases clipped from V and 0 bases from J, the junction kept 4 bases outside the gene matches. The CDR3 is 17 residues long.

This clonotype has a handful of counts. The chain employs TRBV12-3 or TRBV12-4 and TRBJ2-7; D is undetermined. The V and J ends lost 6 bases and 3 bases respectively, with 15 bases between them. The CDR3 spans 14 residues. Written as DNA, the CDR3 is TGTGCCAGCAGCCTAAGAGAATCCCGCTACGAGCAGTACTTC. Translating it yields CASSLRESRYEQYF.

V and J are TRBV4-1 and TRBJ1-1; no firm D call. V was shortened by 4 bases and J by 4 bases, with 13 bases between the two germline ends. The CDR3 is 14 residues long. The germline V gene has CDR1 MGHRA and CDR2 YSYEKL. The DNA for the CDR3 is TGCGCCAGCAGCCCATCATCCGGGCGCACTGAAGCTTTCTTT. Translation: CASSPSSGRTEAFF.